This is a list of T cell receptor beta chains from one sample in a study of T cell repertoires in ileal Crohn's disease. TCRdb's table, derived via immunoSEQ multiplex PCR, lists solely in-frame clones and lacks some. The sample has 15,000 or so clones; 93% are singletons. Specimen: ileal tissue. These receptors came from an adult with Crohn's disease. CDR3s include the opening cysteine and the closing phenylalanine or tryptophan. The D gene is left open where the match is weak. Clone size is not always given. Where it is, it says once, few, many or a class for expanded clones.

CDR3nt: TGCGCCAGCAGTGGGCTAGCGGGGGGGTCAAGCACAGATACGCAGTATTTT
CDR3aa: CASSGLAGGSSTDTQYF
d_gene: TRBD2
abundance: NA
v_gene: TRBV10-2
j_gene: TRBJ2-3

CDR3nt: TGTGCCAGCAGTGAAAAGGGACTAGGATCGGATACGCAGTATTTT
CDR3aa: CASSEKGLGSDTQYF
d_gene: TRBD2
abundance: NA
v_gene: TRBV6-1
j_gene: TRBJ2-3

CDR3nt: TGCAGCGTCTCACTAGGTGGCACAGATACGCAGTATTTT
CDR3aa: CSVSLGGTDTQYF
d_gene: NA
abundance: NA
v_gene: TRBV29-1
j_gene: TRBJ2-3

CDR3nt: TGTGCCAGCAGACAGGACCGACTGAATAACTATGGCTACACCTTC
CDR3aa: CASRQDRLNNYGYTF
d_gene: NA
abundance: once
v_gene: TRBV27
j_gene: TRBJ1-2

CDR3nt: TGTGCCAGCAGTTTGTTAGGGACAGGGAGGAGTCAGCCCCAGCATTTT
CDR3aa: CASSLLGTGRSQPQHF
d_gene: TRBD1
abundance: NA
v_gene: TRBV27
j_gene: TRBJ1-5

CDR3nt: TGCGCCAGCAGCTTGGTGGGCGACAATCAGCCCCAGCATTTT
CDR3aa: CASSLVGDNQPQHF
d_gene: NA
abundance: NA
v_gene: TRBV5-1
j_gene: TRBJ1-5

CDR3nt: TGTGCCAGCAGTGACATAAATGCTAACTATGGCTACACCTTC
CDR3aa: CASSDINANYGYTF
d_gene: NA
abundance: NA
v_gene: TRBV9
j_gene: TRBJ1-2

CDR3nt: TGTGCCAGCAGCCCCGACAGCCGAACCGGGGAGCTGTTTTTT
CDR3aa: CASSPDSRTGELFF
d_gene: NA
abundance: NA
v_gene: TRBV5-4
j_gene: TRBJ2-2

CDR3nt: TGTGCCAGCAGGACCCGGGACAGGGGTAATTCACCCCTCCACTTT
CDR3aa: CASRTRDRGNSPLHF
d_gene: TRBD1
abundance: NA
v_gene: TRBV6-4
j_gene: TRBJ1-6

CDR3nt: TGTGCCAGCACCCGCGGTGGAGGGAGCTATGGCTACACCTTC
CDR3aa: CASTRGGGSYGYTF
d_gene: NA
abundance: NA
v_gene: TRBV7-9
j_gene: TRBJ1-2

CDR3nt: TGTGCCAGCAGCTTGGGACAGGGGGACACCATATATTTT
CDR3aa: CASSLGQGDTIYF
d_gene: TRBD1
abundance: NA
v_gene: TRBV5-5
j_gene: TRBJ1-3

CDR3nt: TGTGCCAGCAGCGTCGAGGACAGGATGAACATTCAGTACTTC
CDR3aa: CASSVEDRMNIQYF
d_gene: TRBD1
abundance: once
v_gene: TRBV9
j_gene: TRBJ2-4

CDR3nt: TGTGCCTGGAAGGGGACAGGGGATTACCAAGAGACCCAGTACTTC
CDR3aa: CAWKGTGDYQETQYF
d_gene: TRBD1
abundance: NA
v_gene: TRBV30
j_gene: TRBJ2-5

CDR3nt: TGTGCCAGCCTCCGACAGGGCGACACCGGGGAGCTGTTTTTT
CDR3aa: CASLRQGDTGELFF
d_gene: TRBD1
abundance: once
v_gene: TRBV18
j_gene: TRBJ2-2

CDR3nt: TGTGCCAGCTCGACCGAAAGACAGGGAGAGACCCAGTACTTC
CDR3aa: CASSTERQGETQYF
d_gene: TRBD1
abundance: NA
v_gene: TRBV7-9
j_gene: TRBJ2-5

CDR3nt: TGCGCCAGCAGCCAAGATTACGGCGGGGGCACAGATACGCAGTATTTT
CDR3aa: CASSQDYGGGTDTQYF
d_gene: NA
abundance: NA
v_gene: TRBV4-3
j_gene: TRBJ2-3

CDR3nt: TGTGCCAGCAGCGGTAGCGGGGGAGACCAAGAGACCCAGTACTTC
CDR3aa: CASSGSGGDQETQYF
d_gene: TRBD2
abundance: NA
v_gene: TRBV11-2
j_gene: TRBJ2-5

CDR3nt: TGTGCCAGCTCTTCCCGGTCTGAAGCTTTCTTT
CDR3aa: CASSSRSEAFF
d_gene: NA
abundance: NA
v_gene: TRBV18
j_gene: TRBJ1-1

CDR3nt: TGTGCCAGCGAGTGGACAGGCTACAATGAGCAGTTCTTC
CDR3aa: CASEWTGYNEQFF
d_gene: TRBD1
abundance: NA
v_gene: TRBV6-1
j_gene: TRBJ2-1

CDR3nt: TGTGCCAGCAGCTTAGTTCGAGGTGGGGGCACTGAGCAGTTCTTC
CDR3aa: CASSLVRGGGTEQFF
d_gene: NA
abundance: NA
v_gene: TRBV11-1
j_gene: TRBJ2-1

CDR3nt: TGCGCCAGCAGCTTAGAGGTCGATTCGGACATTCAGTACTTC
CDR3aa: CASSLEVDSDIQYF
d_gene: NA
abundance: NA
v_gene: TRBV5-1
j_gene: TRBJ2-4

CDR3nt: TGTGCCAGCAGCCTTCCTTGGCGGGAACTACGCAATGAGCAGTTCTTC
CDR3aa: CASSLPWRELRNEQFF
d_gene: NA
abundance: NA
v_gene: TRBV5-8
j_gene: TRBJ2-1

CDR3nt: TGTGCCAGCAGCCCAATCCCAGGGGCGGGTGGCTACACCTTC
CDR3aa: CASSPIPGAGGYTF
d_gene: NA
abundance: NA
v_gene: TRBV7-9
j_gene: TRBJ1-2

CDR3nt: TGTGCCAGCAGTTGGACAGGGGGAGATTCACCCCTCCACTTT
CDR3aa: CASSWTGGDSPLHF
d_gene: TRBD1
abundance: NA
v_gene: TRBV6-5
j_gene: TRBJ1-6

CDR3nt: TGTGCCAGTAGTATTAGCGGGCCAGAGACCCAGTACTTC
CDR3aa: CASSISGPETQYF
d_gene: TRBD2
abundance: once
v_gene: TRBV19
j_gene: TRBJ2-5

CDR3nt: TGTGCCAGTAGTATAGATCGGTTGTTATTAGATGTCTACACCTTC
CDR3aa: CASSIDRLLLDVYTF
d_gene: NA
abundance: NA
v_gene: TRBV19
j_gene: TRBJ1-2

CDR3nt: TGCGCCAGCAGCTTTTTTCCCGAAGCCAATCAGCCCCAGCATTTT
CDR3aa: CASSFFPEANQPQHF
d_gene: NA
abundance: NA
v_gene: TRBV5-1
j_gene: TRBJ1-5

CDR3nt: TGTGCCAGCAGTTACGACGACAGGGCCGGCGCTGAAGCTTTCTTT
CDR3aa: CASSYDDRAGAEAFF
d_gene: TRBD1
abundance: NA
v_gene: TRBV6-5
j_gene: TRBJ1-1

CDR3nt: TGTGCCAGCAGTAAAACAGGGGGCGATACTGAAGCTTTCTTT
CDR3aa: CASSKTGGDTEAFF
d_gene: TRBD1
abundance: NA
v_gene: TRBV2
j_gene: TRBJ1-1

CDR3nt: TGTGCCAGCAGCTTGGGACTAGCGGGGGGACGAGGAGATACGCAGTATTTT
CDR3aa: CASSLGLAGGRGDTQYF
d_gene: TRBD2
abundance: NA
v_gene: TRBV5-6
j_gene: TRBJ2-3

CDR3nt: TGCGCCAGCAGCCAAACTCGACAGGGGATTAACGAGCAGTACTTC
CDR3aa: CASSQTRQGINEQYF
d_gene: TRBD1
abundance: NA
v_gene: TRBV4-1
j_gene: TRBJ2-7

CDR3nt: TGTGCCAGCGGGCCACGTCCGAACGAGCAGTACTTC
CDR3aa: CASGPRPNEQYF
d_gene: NA
abundance: NA
v_gene: TRBV6-1
j_gene: TRBJ2-7

CDR3nt: TGTGCCAGCAGTTTTCCTGGGTCGGGGGATGAAAAACTGTTTTTT
CDR3aa: CASSFPGSGDEKLFF
d_gene: NA
abundance: NA
v_gene: TRBV25-1
j_gene: TRBJ1-4